This T cell receptor (beta chain) was sequenced in a study of OX40 agonist ivuxolimab in advanced cancers. The CDR3 is 13 amino acids. Germline-derived CDR1 and CDR2 are SGHRS and YFSETQ. V dropped 5 bases and J dropped 2 bases, with 10 bases sitting between them. Here immunoSEQ multiplex PCR was the method, and the copy in TCRdb shows in-frame clones only, minus some. The top ten clones hold around 0.35% of a sample with over 80,000 clones, approximately 91% of them seen once. The chain combines TRBV5-1 with TRBJ2-5; D unresolved. The source material was CD4+ or CD8+ T cells sorted from blood, sampled in a trial of the OX40 agonist ivuxolimab. This clonotype was sampled from an adult with an advanced solid tumor such as melanoma, head and neck, liver or kidney cancer. The CDR3 region has the DNA TGCGCCAGCAGTAAGGACGGGCAAGAGACCCAGTACTTC. Amino acids: CASSKDGQETQYF.